These T cell receptor beta chains were read from a single sample in a study of blood T cell repertoires in COVID-19. This table comes from immunoSEQ multiplex PCR, and its TCRdb copy is limited to in-frame clones, with some not included. The sample records 30,000 to 35,000 clones, around four fifths being singletons. The specimen was peripheral blood. These receptors came from a man aged 50-59 years with acute or convalescent COVID-19. Both conserved end residues are part of each CDR3. Each record gives: V gene, J gene, D gene, clone size, CDR3 DNA, CDR3 protein. The D gene is left open where the match is weak. Rows give clone size only sometimes, using once, few, many, or a class for an expanded clone.

>TRBV18|TRBJ1-5|NA|NA
TGTGCCAGCTCACCTTCATACAGTGGGCTGCAGCCCCAGCATTTT
CASSPSYSGLQPQHF
>TRBV4-2|TRBJ2-7|NA|NA
TGTGCCAGCAGCCAAGGAGTAGAGCAGTACTTC
CASSQGVEQYF
>TRBV11-2|TRBJ2-2|NA|NA
TGTGCCAGCAGCTCTATAAAGGGGCGCACCGGGGAGCTGTTTTTT
CASSSIKGRTGELFF
>TRBV5-6|TRBJ2-3|TRBD2|NA
TGTGCCAGCAGCTTGGAGCGGGGCATCACAGATACGCAGTATTTT
CASSLERGITDTQYF
>TRBV4-1|TRBJ2-3|TRBD2|NA
TGCGCCAGCAGCCGCGGAGGACTAGCGATGCTTGGGGATACGCAGTATTTT
CASSRGGLAMLGDTQYF
>TRBV5-1|TRBJ2-5|NA|NA
TGCGCCAGCAGCTGGGCAGGTCGGCAAGAGACCCAGTACTTC
CASSWAGRQETQYF
>TRBV6-5|TRBJ2-1|NA|NA
TGTGCCAGCAGCCGGGACTACAATGAGCAGTTCTTC
CASSRDYNEQFF
>TRBV2|TRBJ1-5|NA|few
TGTGCCAGCAGTGAATTGGGCGGCAATCAGCCCCAGCATTTT
CASSELGGNQPQHF
>TRBV29-1|TRBJ1-2|TRBD1|NA
TGCAGCGTTTCCTTAACCGGGACAGATAAAGGCTACACCTTC
CSVSLTGTDKGYTF
>TRBV5-8|TRBJ2-7|TRBD1|NA
TGTGCCAGCAGCCGGGACAGGGGTTACGAGCAGTACTTC
CASSRDRGYEQYF
>TRBV9|TRBJ2-3|NA|NA
TGTGCCAGCAGCGTTAGTTGGGGGCGAACAGATACGCAGTATTTT
CASSVSWGRTDTQYF
>TRBV27|TRBJ2-7|NA|few
TGTGCCAGCAGTACACTAGCTTCACTCTACGAGCAGTACTTC
CASSTLASLYEQYF
>TRBV13|TRBJ2-7|TRBD2|NA
TGTGCCAGCAGTACAGGACGGGAGGTCGAGCAGTACTTC
CASSTGREVEQYF
>TRBV10-3|TRBJ1-1|TRBD1|NA
TGTGCCGTCTTGGGACAGCCGAACACTGAAGCTTTCTTT
CAVLGQPNTEAFF
>TRBV19|TRBJ2-1|NA|NA
TGTGCCAGTAGTATAGTTGCAGGCTACAATGAGCAGTTCTTC
CASSIVAGYNEQFF
>TRBV2|TRBJ2-1|NA|few
TGTGCCAGCTGGAGTAATGGTGGTGATGAGCAGTTCTTC
CASWSNGGDEQFF
>TRBV3-1/TRBV3-2|TRBJ2-2|NA|NA
TGTGCCAGCAGCCGCCGTAGGGGTCCGAACACCGGGGAGCTGTTTTTT
CASSRRRGPNTGELFF
>TRBV6-1|TRBJ2-7|NA|few
TGTGCCAGCAGTGAAGCGCTCTTCCCAGATCTTTACGAGCAGTACTTC
CASSEALFPDLYEQYF
>TRBV4-1|TRBJ1-5|NA|NA
TGCGCCAGCAGCCCGCAAGAAGCTCAGCCCCAGCATTTT
CASSPQEAQPQHF
>TRBV5-5|TRBJ2-7|TRBD1|NA
TGTGCCAGCAGCTCTTCGGCAGGGGGCTACGAGCAGTACTTC
CASSSSAGGYEQYF
>TRBV4-1|TRBJ1-4|NA|NA
TGCGCCAGCGGCCGCGGGGTTACTGAAAAACTGTTTTTT
CASGRGVTEKLFF
>TRBV6-5|TRBJ1-3|TRBD1|NA
TGTGCCAGCAGTTACGGACAGGGGGTTGGAAACACCATATATTTT
CASSYGQGVGNTIYF
>TRBV30|TRBJ1-3|TRBD1|NA
TGTGCCCCCGCGGGACAGGGAAATGGAAACACCATATATTTT
CAPAGQGNGNTIYF
>TRBV3-1/TRBV3-2|TRBJ1-1|TRBD1|once
TGTGCCAGCAGCCCGCGGACAGGGGACACTGAAGCTTTCTTT
CASSPRTGDTEAFF
>TRBV18|TRBJ1-4|NA|NA
TGTGCCAGCTCACCACCGACCATCCGGGGGGCGTTAGGAGCAACTAATGAAAAACTGTTTTTT
CASSPPTIRGALGATNEKLFF
>TRBV11-2|TRBJ2-5|NA|NA
TGTGCCAGCAGACGGGGGTGGGGTAGGGAGACCCAGTACTTC
CASRRGWGRETQYF
>TRBV7-8|TRBJ2-3|NA|NA
TGTGCCAGCAGCTTAGGAGTCACAGATACGCAGTATTTT
CASSLGVTDTQYF
>TRBV28|TRBJ2-1|TRBD2|NA
TGTGCCAGCAGTCCGTCTAGCGGGAGCGGGAATGAGCAGTTCTTC
CASSPSSGSGNEQFF
>TRBV11-2|TRBJ2-5|TRBD1|few
TGTGCCAGCAGCGGACTTCCCGGGACAGTGCAAAAAGAGACCCAGTACTTC
CASSGLPGTVQKETQYF
>TRBV7-8|TRBJ1-4|NA|few
TGTGCCAGCAGCGTGAACCGAGTCGCTGAAAAACTGTTTTTT
CASSVNRVAEKLFF
>TRBV20-1|TRBJ1-2|NA|NA
TGCAGTGCTAGTCCCGGTCATAGCCTGAGGGGCTACACCTTC
CSASPGHSLRGYTF
>TRBV6-5|TRBJ2-3|TRBD1|NA
TGTGCCAGCCAGTCAGGGGGTAGCACAGATACGCAGTATTTT
CASQSGGSTDTQYF
>TRBV29-1|TRBJ2-2|NA|once
TGCAGCTTTTACCTACCGGAGGCCGGGGAGCTGTTTTTT
CSFYLPEAGELFF
>TRBV24-1|TRBJ1-2|TRBD1|NA
TGTGCCACCAGTGATTTCCGGGACAGGGAGGGCTACACCTTC
CATSDFRDREGYTF
>TRBV7-6|TRBJ2-2|TRBD2|NA
TGTGCCAGCAGTGACGGGGGGGGTACCGGGGAGCTGTTTTTT
CASSDGGGTGELFF
>TRBV5-1|TRBJ1-5|NA|NA
TGCGCCAGCAGCTTGGACGGTTTAGGGAGCCAGCCCCAGCATTTT
CASSLDGLGSQPQHF